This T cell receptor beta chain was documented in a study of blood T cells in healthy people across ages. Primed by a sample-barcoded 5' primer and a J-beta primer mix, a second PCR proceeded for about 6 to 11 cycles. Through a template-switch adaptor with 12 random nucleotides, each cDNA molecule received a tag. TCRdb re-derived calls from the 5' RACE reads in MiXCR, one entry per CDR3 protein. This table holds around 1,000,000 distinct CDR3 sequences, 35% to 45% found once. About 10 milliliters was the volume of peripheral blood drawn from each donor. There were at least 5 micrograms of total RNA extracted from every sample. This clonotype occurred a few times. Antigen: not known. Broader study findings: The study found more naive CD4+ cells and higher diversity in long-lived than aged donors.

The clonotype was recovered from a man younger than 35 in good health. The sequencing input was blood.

The CDR3 DNA reads TGCAGCGTCCAGGGTGCCTACGAGCAGTACTTC. Translating it yields CSVQGAYEQYF. The V gene is TRBV29-1, the J gene TRBJ2-7; weak D call: TRBD1 (5 bases). V was pared by 6 bases and J by 2 bases, with 8 bases between. The CDR3 runs 11 residues. The germline gives CDR1 SQVTM, CDR2 ANQGSEA.